A selection of T cell receptor beta chains follows, all from one sample in a study of control samples from healthy donors and cancer patients. Measured with immunoSEQ multiplex PCR; TCRdb has only the in-frame clones, and not every one. Here the sample spans some 150,000 clones, nearly 95% being singletons. The specimen was blood. The origin of the receptors is a man aged 45-65 years in good health. CDR3s include the opening cysteine and the closing phenylalanine or tryptophan. Each record gives: clone size, D gene, V gene, J gene, CDR3 DNA, CDR3 protein. The D gene is left open where the match is weak. Size values are once, few and many counts, or a class for expanded clones, and some rows have none.

.	TRBD2	TRBV15	TRBJ2-1	TGTGCCACCAGCAGAGACCGGAGGGGCGCTAGCGGGAGCCATGAGCAGTTCTTC	CATSRDRRGASGSHEQFF
.	.	TRBV25-1	TRBJ1-2	TGTGCCAGCAGTGAAGACTATGGCTACACCTTC	CASSEDYGYTF
.	.	TRBV10-3	TRBJ2-6	TGTGCCATCAGCGGGACAAGCACTGGGGCCAACGTCCTGACTTTC	CAISGTSTGANVLTF
.	TRBD2	TRBV24-1	TRBJ2-3	TGTGCCACCAGTGATGGGACTAGCGAGATCACAGATACGCAGTATTTT	CATSDGTSEITDTQYF
few	TRBD1	TRBV29-1	TRBJ2-7	TGCAGCGCACGCGGACAGGCAAACTACGAGCAGTACTTC	CSARGQANYEQYF
.	.	TRBV3-1/TRBV3-2	TRBJ2-1	TGTGCCAGCAGCCAAGGGGGCCTTGTAGGTGAGCAGTTCTTC	CASSQGGLVGEQFF
.	.	TRBV4-1	TRBJ2-7	TGCGCCAGCAGCCCCCCCGGGCAGGGGAGAAGCTCCTACGAGCAGTACTTC	CASSPPGQGRSSYEQYF
.	TRBD2	TRBV11-2	TRBJ2-5	TGTGCCAGCAGCCCAAGGGGACTAGCGGAACAAGAGACCCAGTACTTC	CASSPRGLAEQETQYF
.	TRBD2	TRBV19	TRBJ2-7	TGTGCCAGTAGTATTCTAGCGGGGAATTACGAGCAGTACTTC	CASSILAGNYEQYF
.	TRBD2	TRBV19	TRBJ2-2	TGTGCCAGTATCAGGACTAGCGGGGGTGCGGGGGAGCTGTTTTTT	CASIRTSGGAGELFF
.	.	TRBV27	TRBJ1-5	TGTGCCAGCAGTAGGCAGGGTAGTAATCAGCCCCAGCATTTT	CASSRQGSNQPQHF
once	.	TRBV20-1	TRBJ2-1	TGCAGTGCAGGGGGGCGGGGCGAGCAGTTCTTC	CSAGGRGEQFF
.	.	TRBV3-1/TRBV3-2	TRBJ2-3	TGTGCCAGCAGCCAGGACAGACAGGGCACAGATACGCAGTATTTT	CASSQDRQGTDTQYF
.	.	TRBV25-1	TRBJ1-2	TGTGCCAGCAGTGCGGACCTGCAAAATAACTATGGCTACACCTTC	CASSADLQNNYGYTF
.	.	TRBV11-2	TRBJ1-2	TGTGCCAGCAGCTTAGTCGGCAGGGCGAACTATGGCTACACCTTC	CASSLVGRANYGYTF
.	.	TRBV28	TRBJ1-5	TGTGCCAGCAGTTTTCGTCAGCCCCAGCATTTT	CASSFRQPQHF
.	.	TRBV1	TRBJ2-7	TGCACCAGCAGCCAAGAATCATGCGAGCAGTACTTC	CTSSQESCEQYF
once	.	TRBV18	TRBJ1-3	TGTGCCAGCTCACCCGGACAGCGAAACACCATATATTTT	CASSPGQRNTIYF
.	TRBD2	TRBV28	TRBJ2-1	TGTGCCAGCATTTCGCGGGAGAGAGGTGAGCAGTTCTTC	CASISRERGEQFF
.	.	TRBV5-1	TRBJ1-5	TGCGCCAGCAGCTTGGATGTTTTGGATAGCAATCAGCCCCAGCATTTT	CASSLDVLDSNQPQHF
.	.	TRBV6-5	TRBJ2-5	TGTGCCAGCAGTTTCCAGGGGGGAGAGACCCAGTACTTC	CASSFQGGETQYF
.	TRBD1	TRBV18	TRBJ1-1	TGTGCCAGCTCACCGGAGGAACTCGGGACAGGGACTGAAGCTTTCTTT	CASSPEELGTGTEAFF
once	.	TRBV5-1	TRBJ1-6	TGCGCCAGCAGCTCGGACACAGGAGAATCACCCCTCCACTTT	CASSSDTGESPLHF
.	.	TRBV28	TRBJ1-1	TGTGCCAGCAGCCCGGGACAAAACACTGAAGCTTTCTTT	CASSPGQNTEAFF
.	.	TRBV5-4	TRBJ2-5	TGTGCCAGCAGCTTAGGTACAGAAGAGACCCAGTACTTC	CASSLGTEETQYF
.	.	TRBV24-1	TRBJ2-5	TGTGCCACCAGTGATTTGGACAGGCGGAATAAAGAGACCCAGTACTTC	CATSDLDRRNKETQYF
.	.	TRBV28	TRBJ1-5	TGTGCCAGCACCGGGGTCGGGCAGGAGCAGCCCCAGCATTTT	CASTGVGQEQPQHF
.	.	TRBV24-1	TRBJ2-5	TGTGCCACAAGTGACGGGGGACAGCAAGAGACCCAGTACTTC	CATSDGGQQETQYF
.	TRBD1	TRBV28	TRBJ2-1	TGTGCCACCAAGACCGCCGGGACAGGGGGATACAATGAGCAGTTCTTC	CATKTAGTGGYNEQFF
once	TRBD2	TRBV19	TRBJ2-7	TGTGCCAGTAGTCTTAGCGGGAGCCCCGACTACGAGCAGTACTTC	CASSLSGSPDYEQYF
.	.	TRBV5-1	TRBJ2-3	TGCGCCAGCAGCTTATCAGATACGCAGTATTTT	CASSLSDTQYF
.	TRBD2	TRBV6-8	TRBJ2-7	TGTGCCAGCAGGGATAGCGGGAAGGTTAGGTACGAGCAGTACTTC	CASRDSGKVRYEQYF
.	.	TRBV18	TRBJ1-2	TGTGCCACCTTGATAGACAAGTCCTATGGCTACACCTTC	CATLIDKSYGYTF
once	.	TRBV28	TRBJ1-2	TGTGCCAGCACCTCCCCAGGGACCGGCTACACCTTC	CASTSPGTGYTF
once	.	TRBV28	TRBJ2-7	TGTGCCAGCAGTTTAATACCCACGACAGGTTTCTACGAGCAGTACTTC	CASSLIPTTGFYEQYF
.	TRBD1	TRBV5-1	TRBJ1-2	TGCGCCAGCAGCCAGGGGGACCGGGCGAGGAGAGGCTACACCTTC	CASSQGDRARRGYTF
few	TRBD1	TRBV29-1	TRBJ1-1	TGCAGCGTCGGGGACAGGGTGAACACTGAAGCTTTCTTT	CSVGDRVNTEAFF
.	TRBD1	TRBV24-1	TRBJ1-4	TGTGCCACCAGTGAGGGGACAGGGGCAACTAATGAAAAACTGTTTTTT	CATSEGTGATNEKLFF
once	.	TRBV27	TRBJ2-7	TGTGCCAGCAGGCTGGGGCGCACTAGTATAGGAACCTACGAGCAGTACTTC	CASRLGRTSIGTYEQYF
.	TRBD2	TRBV7-2	TRBJ2-1	TGTGCCAGCAGCCTGACTAGCGCTAGGGGCTACAATGAGCAGTTCTTC	CASSLTSARGYNEQFF
.	TRBD2	TRBV24-1	TRBJ2-1	TGTGCCACCTCGGGCGGGGGGGCCTACAATGAGCAGTTCTTC	CATSGGGAYNEQFF
.	.	TRBV5-1	TRBJ2-1	TGCGCCAGCAGCTTGGGAACCAATGAGCAGTTCTTC	CASSLGTNEQFF
.	.	TRBV4-2	TRBJ2-3	TGTGCCAGCAGCCAAGGATCTAGCACAGATACGCAGTATTTT	CASSQGSSTDTQYF
once	.	TRBV18	TRBJ2-7	TGTGCCAGCTCACCGGGCCGGGACTACGAGCAGTACTTC	CASSPGRDYEQYF
.	.	TRBV4-2	TRBJ2-5	TGTGCCAGCAGCCAACCTGCCCAGGGGCGGGAGACCCAGTACTTC	CASSQPAQGRETQYF
.	.	TRBV25-1	TRBJ1-5	TGTGCCAGCTCGGACATAGATAGCAATCAGCCCCAGCATTTT	CASSDIDSNQPQHF
.	.	TRBV10-3	TRBJ2-3	TGTGCCGGGAGCGGTGACACAGATACGCAGTATTTT	CAGSGDTDTQYF
.	TRBD1	TRBV5-1	TRBJ2-1	TGCGCCAGCAGCTTGTCCGGGACAGTTGTTTACAATGAGCAGTTCTTC	CASSLSGTVVYNEQFF
.	TRBD1	TRBV18	TRBJ2-1	TGTGCCAGCTCCCCGGGGGCGGGACAGGGCCACAATGAGCAGTTCTTC	CASSPGAGQGHNEQFF
.	TRBD1	TRBV9	TRBJ2-7	TGTGCCAGCAGCCCTTGGAAAGACAGGGGAGAATACGAGCAGTACTTC	CASSPWKDRGEYEQYF
.	TRBD1	TRBV13	TRBJ1-4	TGTGCCAGCAGCCCTAGGACAGGGAGGACGTCTAATGAAAAACTGTTTTTT	CASSPRTGRTSNEKLFF
.	.	TRBV5-1	TRBJ1-6	TGCGCCAGCAGCTTGGTTAGAGGGCGCGGCTCACCCCTCCACTTT	CASSLVRGRGSPLHF
.	TRBD1	TRBV3-1/TRBV3-2	TRBJ1-4	TGTGCCAGCAGCCAACCGGGACAGGGTGATGAAAAACTGTTTTTT	CASSQPGQGDEKLFF
.	.	TRBV2	TRBJ2-7	TGTGCCAGCATGGAGTGGGCGGGAAGGACCTACGAGCAGTACTTC	CASMEWAGRTYEQYF
.	TRBD1	TRBV10-3	TRBJ1-2	TGTGCCATCAGGGACCGGACAGGGCCTGAGGACTATGGCTACACCTTC	CAIRDRTGPEDYGYTF
.	TRBD1	TRBV19	TRBJ2-7	TGTGCCAGTAGTACGACAGGGGGCTACTACGAGCAGTACTTC	CASSTTGGYYEQYF
.	.	TRBV10-2	TRBJ1-1	TGCGCCACCCGACAGGTTGAAGCTTTCTTT	CATRQVEAFF